This T cell receptor beta chain appears in the sequencing data of a study of T cell repertoires in cytomegalovirus infection. Study background: Matching HLA type and CMV infection were both indicated by public TCR beta signatures.

From the reads, TCRdb called clonotypes with MiXCR, one entry per CDR3 protein. The profile covers under 850,000 distinct CDR3 sequences, with about 40% appearing a single time and roughly 2.9% taken by the ten largest. Findings of the study overall: HLA-C-restricted CMV clonotypes gave the most frequent clonotype in two of eight donors. Summed frequency of public TCR beta families distinguished CMV carriers with the relevant HLA.

This clonotype was observed many times. What it binds is unknown. The CDR3 is 19 residues long. V trimming: 7 bases; J trimming: 4 bases; junction bases outside the gene matches: 21. Germline V gives CDR1 MDHEN, CDR2 SYDVKM. Input material: PBMCs. This TCR derives from a human donor in good health (CMV status not recorded). Some clones in this sample may be carry-over from other donors' samples. The V and J genes are TRBV28 and TRBJ2-1; 8 bases map to TRBD2. In DNA form, the CDR3 reads TGTGCCAGCACCTACGCCGGGGCCGGCAGAGCGGGAGTGTACAATGAGCAGTTCTTC. It yields the protein CASTYAGAGRAGVYNEQFF.